The entry below describes one TCR beta chain. Its antigen remains unidentified. These data originate in a study of radiotherapy plus CTLA-4 blockade in lung cancer. Overall study: Among patients, approximately 19% showed objective responses, and approximately 31% had disease control. Study-level points and caveats: Once radiotherapy plus ipilimumab had been given, TCR clones derived from tumor expanded in blood.

The CDR3 length is 16 residues. The V gene's germline CDR1 is MDHEN and CDR2 SYDVKM. V was pared by 6 bases and J by 0 bases, with 14 bases between. Sequencing used immunoSEQ multiplex PCR; TCRdb keeps in-frame clones, though not all of them. The data show roughly 120,000 clones, approximately 80% seen once. The sample was peripheral blood, taken from a patient treated with radiotherapy plus ipilimumab. This TCR was recovered from a human donor with non-small cell lung cancer who had a partial response to radiotherapy plus ipilimumab. The rearrangement joins TRBV28 to TRBJ2-2; maybe TRBD1 (6 bases). The CDR3 here is CASRPTDRTNTGELFF. The CDR3 DNA reads TGTGCCAGCAGGCCGACGGACAGAACGAACACCGGGGAGCTGTTTTTT.